This TCR beta chain originates from a study of OX40 agonist ivuxolimab in advanced cancers. Study context: The mean age was roughly 60 years, ranging from about 20 to 90, with 65% to 90% of participants male.

Points on this clone: What it binds is unknown.

Notes on the study in general: Expanded clones belonging to CD8+ T cells outnumbered, on average, those of CD4+. At 0.1 to 3.0 mg/kg, CD4+ and CD8+ blood T cells expanded clonally by week 6.

The method was immunoSEQ multiplex PCR; TCRdb's version includes in-frame clones alone and lacks a portion of them. The sample has around 45,000 clones; more than 75% are singletons. The CDR3 totals 13 residues. Germline lookup yields CDR1 SNHLY and CDR2 FYNNEI. V dropped 8 bases and J dropped 8 bases, with 18 bases sitting between them. V gene TRBV2 combines with J gene TRBJ1-2; no reliable D call. This clonotype originated in an adult with an advanced solid tumor such as melanoma, head and neck, liver or kidney cancer. The material sequenced was CD4+ or CD8+ T cells sorted from blood, taken in a trial of the OX40 agonist ivuxolimab. The chain's CDR3 is CASQSPFGVGYTF. As DNA, the CDR3 is TGTGCCAGCCAGAGCCCATTCGGGGTGGGCTACACCTTC. Looking up the rest from reference TRBV2 and TRBJ1-2 gives the full variable domain: EPEVTQTPSHQVTQMGQEVILRCVPISNHLYFYWYRQILGQKVEFLVSFYNNEISEKSEIFDDQFSVERPDGSNFTLKIRSTKLEDSAMYFCASQSPFGVGYTFGSGTRLTVV.